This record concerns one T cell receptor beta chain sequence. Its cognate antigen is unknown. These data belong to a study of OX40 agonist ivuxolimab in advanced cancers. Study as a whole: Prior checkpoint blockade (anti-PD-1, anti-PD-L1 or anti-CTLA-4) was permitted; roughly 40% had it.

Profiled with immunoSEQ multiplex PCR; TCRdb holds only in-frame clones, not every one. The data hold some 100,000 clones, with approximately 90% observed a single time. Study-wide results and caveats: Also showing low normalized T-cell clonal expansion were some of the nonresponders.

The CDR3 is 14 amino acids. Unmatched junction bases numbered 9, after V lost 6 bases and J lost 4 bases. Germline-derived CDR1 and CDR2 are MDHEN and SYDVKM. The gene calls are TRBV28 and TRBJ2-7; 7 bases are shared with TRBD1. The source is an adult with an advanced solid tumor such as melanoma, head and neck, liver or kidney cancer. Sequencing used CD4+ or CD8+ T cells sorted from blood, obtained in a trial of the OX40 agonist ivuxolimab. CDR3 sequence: CASSRLGQPYEQYF. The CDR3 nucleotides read TGTGCCAGCAGCCGACTGGGACAGCCGTACGAGCAGTACTTC.